This passage covers 5 T cell receptor beta chains from one sample sequenced in a study of T cells after yellow fever vaccination. TCRdb reprocessed the 5' RACE reads via MiXCR and lists one record per CDR3 protein. The sample lists about 510,000 distinct CDR3 sequences, around a fifth seen once, with about 16% in the top ten. The sample here was PBMCs, taken about 20 days after the first yellow fever vaccination. Receptors were obtained from a young man who received the YFV17D yellow fever vaccine.

This clonotype was detected a few times. The chain is built from TRBV14 and TRBJ2-7, with unresolved D. V gave up 0 bases and J gave up 0 bases, with 6 bases separating them. Germline CDR1 and CDR2: SGHDN and FVKESK. The CDR3 totals 14 residues. The CDR3 loop is CASSQETFSYEQYF. The CDR3 nucleotides read TGTGCCAGCAGCCAAGAGACTTTCTCCTACGAGCAGTACTTC.

This clonotype was observed at least ten times. V usage is TRBV5-1 and J usage is TRBJ1-6; TRBD1 might be the D (6 bases). The CDR3 totals 15 residues. Between the trimmed V and J ends, which lost 0 bases and 8 bases, there was a span of 12 bases. Germline values: CDR1 SGHRS, CDR2 YFSETQ. CDR3 in amino acids: CASSLEQGPYSPLHF. The CDR3 DNA reads TGCGCCAGCAGCTTGGAGCAGGGGCCCTATTCACCCCTCCACTTT.

This sequence joins TRBV28 and TRBJ1-4; 7 nucleotides agree with TRBD1. The CDR3 covers 13 residues. Per germline, CDR1 MDHEN and CDR2 SYDVKM. The V gene end was trimmed by 4 bases and the J gene end by 7 bases; junction bases not matched to a gene: 3. CDR3 loop: CASSSAGGEKLFF. CDR3 coding DNA: TGTGCCAGCAGTTCAGCAGGGGGTGAAAAACTGTTTTTT.

This clonotype was found a few times. The chain carries TRBV5-1 and TRBJ1-4; 8 positions match TRBD1. Unmatched junction bases numbered 8, after V lost 4 bases and J lost 3 bases. Germline CDR1 and CDR2: SGHRS and YFSETQ. There are 16 residues in the CDR3. CDR3 DNA: TGCGCCAGCAGCGGCTTAACAGGGGGGCCTAATGAAAAACTGTTTTTT. Its translation is CASSGLTGGPNEKLFF.

This sequence joins TRBV6-2 or TRBV6-3 and TRBJ1-5, with D perhaps matching TRBD1 (6 bases). Trimming removed 10 bases at V and 3 bases at J, with 13 bases between. This CDR3 contains 13 residues. Germline V gene sequence: CDR1 MNHEY, CDR2 SVGEGT. CDR3 loop: CATRWTVNQPQHF. The DNA for the CDR3 is TGTGCCACCAGATGGACAGTCAATCAGCCCCAGCATTTT.